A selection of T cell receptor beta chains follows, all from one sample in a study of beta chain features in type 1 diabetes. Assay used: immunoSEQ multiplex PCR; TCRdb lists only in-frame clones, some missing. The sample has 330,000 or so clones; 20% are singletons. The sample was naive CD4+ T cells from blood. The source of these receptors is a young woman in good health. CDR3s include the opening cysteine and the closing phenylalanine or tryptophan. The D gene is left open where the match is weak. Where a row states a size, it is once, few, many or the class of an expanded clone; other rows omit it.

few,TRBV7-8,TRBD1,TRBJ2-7,TGTGCCAGCAGCTTATGGGACAGGGGGCGTGGGGAGCAGTACTTC,CASSLWDRGRGEQYF
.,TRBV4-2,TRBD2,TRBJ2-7,TGTGCCAGCAGCCAACCCCGGGCGGGACTAGCGGGAGGGCCGGTCTCCTACGAGCAGTACTTC,CASSQPRAGLAGGPVSYEQYF
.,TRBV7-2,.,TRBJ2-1,TGTGCCAGCAGTCAACTCGTGAGTGATCATGAGCAGTTCTTC,CASSQLVSDHEQFF
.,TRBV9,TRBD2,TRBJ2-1,TGTGCCAGCAGCTGGCGTGGTAGCGGGAGTTACAATGAGCAGTTCTTC,CASSWRGSGSYNEQFF
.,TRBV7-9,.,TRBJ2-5,TGTGCCAGCAGCTCTCCCGTCCAGGGGCAAGAGACCCAGTACTTC,CASSSPVQGQETQYF
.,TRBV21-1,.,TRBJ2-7,TGTGCCAGCAATCTTAATGGGCGGGTACGGTCCTACGAGCAGTACTTC,CASNLNGRVRSYEQYF
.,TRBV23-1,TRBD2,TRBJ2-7,TGCGCCCCCCGGGGGGTGGAAGAGCAGTACTTC,CAPRGVEEQYF
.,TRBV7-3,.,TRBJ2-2,TGTGCCAGCAGCTTAAGGCCGTTGGTCGGGGAGCTGTTTTTT,CASSLRPLVGELFF
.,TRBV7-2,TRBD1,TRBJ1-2,TGTGCCAGCAGCCCCCGACAGGGGAACTATGGCTACACCTTC,CASSPRQGNYGYTF
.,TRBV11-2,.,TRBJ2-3,TGTGCCAGCACCTGGGACTCTCAAGGGAAGACGCAGTATTTT,CASTWDSQGKTQYF
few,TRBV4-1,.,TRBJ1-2,TGCGCCAGCAGCCACCCTAAAGAGAGGAGCTATGGCTACACCTTC,CASSHPKERSYGYTF
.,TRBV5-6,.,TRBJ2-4,TGTGCCAGCAGCGCCCGGGGACAGCGGGTAACCAAAAACATTCAGTACTTC,CASSARGQRVTKNIQYF
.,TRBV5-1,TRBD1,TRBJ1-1,TGCGCCAGCAGCGTCGGGACAGACACTGAAGCTTTCTTT,CASSVGTDTEAFF
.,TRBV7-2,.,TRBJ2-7,TGTGCCAGCAGCTCGCGTCCCCGGGAAGACTACGAGCAGTACTTC,CASSSRPREDYEQYF
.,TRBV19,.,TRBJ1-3,TGTGCCAGTAGTATCGGGGGCTCTGGAAACACCATATATTTT,CASSIGGSGNTIYF
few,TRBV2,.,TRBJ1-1,TGTGCCAGCAGTGAATTTAGGGCCGGGGGGACTGAAGCTTTCTTT,CASSEFRAGGTEAFF
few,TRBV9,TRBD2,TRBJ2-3,TGTGCCAGCAGCGTACAAAGCGGGGGGGCAGATACGCAGTATTTT,CASSVQSGGADTQYF
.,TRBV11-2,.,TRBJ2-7,TGTGCCAGCAGCTTAGGCGGGGCAACGCTCTACGAGCAGTACTTC,CASSLGGATLYEQYF
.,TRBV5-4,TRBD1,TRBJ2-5,TGTGCCAGCAGCTTGGCGACAGGGGGGTACCAAGAGACCCAGTACTTC,CASSLATGGYQETQYF
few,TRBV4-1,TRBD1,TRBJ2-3,TGCGCGAGCATGGGGACAGTTAGCACAGATACGCAGTATTTT,CASMGTVSTDTQYF
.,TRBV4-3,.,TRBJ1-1,TGCGCCAGCAGCCAAGATTACCAGTCGCGGGCTTTCTTT,CASSQDYQSRAFF
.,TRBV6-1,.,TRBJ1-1,TGTGCCAGCAGTGATATGTCAGGGGTGAACACTGAAGCTTTCTTT,CASSDMSGVNTEAFF
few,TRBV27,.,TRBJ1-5,TGTGCCAGCGGGGCGGCTAGGGAACAGCCCCAGCATTTT,CASGAAREQPQHF
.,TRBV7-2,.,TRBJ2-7,TGTGCCAGCAGCTTAGATGTCGCTACCTACGAGCAGTACTTC,CASSLDVATYEQYF
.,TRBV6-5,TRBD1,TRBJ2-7,TGTGCCAGCAGTTACTCCGGGCGACAGGGAGCCTACGAGCAGTACTTC,CASSYSGRQGAYEQYF
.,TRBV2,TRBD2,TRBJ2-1,TGTGCCAGCAGGGGACTAGCGGGCTTGGGAGAGCAGTTCTTC,CASRGLAGLGEQFF
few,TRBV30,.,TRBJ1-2,TGTGCCTGGAATACAGGGTCGGGCTACACCTTC,CAWNTGSGYTF
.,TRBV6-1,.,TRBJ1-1,TGTGCCAGCAGTGAACAGGGGAACACTGAAGCTTTCTTT,CASSEQGNTEAFF
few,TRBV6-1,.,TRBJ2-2,TGTGCCAGCAGTGAAGACAGGACGAACACCGGGGAGCTGTTTTTT,CASSEDRTNTGELFF
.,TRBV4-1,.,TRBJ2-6,TGCGCCAGCAGCAATATCAGGGTTGCACTCTCTGGGGCCAACGTCCTGACTTTC,CASSNIRVALSGANVLTF
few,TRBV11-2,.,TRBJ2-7,TGTGCCAGCAGCTTAGGACAGCTCTACGAGCAGTACTTC,CASSLGQLYEQYF
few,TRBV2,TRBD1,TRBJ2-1,TGTGCCAGCAGTGGGGTGGGACAGGGGGGCAATGAGCAGTTCTTC,CASSGVGQGGNEQFF
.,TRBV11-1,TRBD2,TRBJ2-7,TGTGCCAGCAGCTGGACTAGCGGGGACCACTACGAGCAGTACTTC,CASSWTSGDHYEQYF
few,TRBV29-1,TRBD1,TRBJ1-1,TGCAGCGTTTTCGGAGACAGGGGTGACACTGAAGCTTTCTTT,CSVFGDRGDTEAFF
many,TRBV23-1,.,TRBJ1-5,TGCGCCAAATGGAGTGTTTGTCAGCCCCAGCATTTT,CAKWSVCQPQHF
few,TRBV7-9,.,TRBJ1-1,TGTGCCAGCAGCTCCCCGGCCTTAGGAGCTGAAGCTTTCTTT,CASSSPALGAEAFF
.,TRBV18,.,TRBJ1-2,TGTGCCAGCTCACAGATACAGGGTCGGGCCTATGGCTACACCTTC,CASSQIQGRAYGYTF
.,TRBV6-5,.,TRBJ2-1,TGTGCCAGCAGTATAAGCGGTTCCCACCCCAATGAGCAGTTCTTC,CASSISGSHPNEQFF
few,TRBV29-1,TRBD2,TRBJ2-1,TGCAGCGTCTCCGGGACTAGCGGGAGGGCGATGATCAATGAGCAGTTCTTC,CSVSGTSGRAMINEQFF
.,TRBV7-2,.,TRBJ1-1,TGTGCCAGCAGCTTAAGGCCCAGGGGCAACACTGAAGCTTTCTTT,CASSLRPRGNTEAFF
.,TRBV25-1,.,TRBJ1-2,TGTGCCAGCAGTGCTCAGGGGACCTATGGCTACACCTTC,CASSAQGTYGYTF
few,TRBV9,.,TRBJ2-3,TGTGCCAGCAGCGTCACGGGCGGGGCAGTGGCAGATACGCAGTATTTT,CASSVTGGAVADTQYF
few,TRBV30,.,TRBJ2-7,TGTGCCTGGAGTGTAGTCATTAGCGAGCAGTACTTC,CAWSVVISEQYF
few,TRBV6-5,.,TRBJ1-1,TGTGCCAGCCAAGACGGGGGGGCTGGGAACACTGAAGCTTTCTTT,CASQDGGAGNTEAFF
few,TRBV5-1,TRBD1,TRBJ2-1,TGCGCCAGCAGCCAGGGACAGCTCAATGAGCAGTTCTTC,CASSQGQLNEQFF
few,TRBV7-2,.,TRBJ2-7,TGTGCCAGCAGCTCCCGGACAGTACCCTACGAGCAGTACTTC,CASSSRTVPYEQYF